This record concerns one T cell receptor beta chain sequence. Its specificity is not known. This record comes from a study of Graves' ophthalmopathy and Graves' hyperthyroidism. Overall study: There was a collection of peripheral blood at initial diagnosis, before any treatment. Findings and caveats of the study: The model flagged ophthalmopathy progression at roughly 70% sensitivity and 72% to 85% specificity. Most expanded clonotypes in thyroid above 0.001 frequency also showed up in blood.

V trimming: 5 bases; J trimming: 8 bases; junction bases outside the gene matches: 0. Per germline, CDR1 GTSNPN and CDR2 SVGIG (reference sequence). The CDR3 contains 12 residues. TCR beta CDR3 amplification used RNA transcripts. RT-PCR with HTBI primers came first, then second-round multiplex PCR. TCRdb analysed the multiplex PCR reads with MiXCR anew, one entry per CDR3 protein. The sample has about 660,000 distinct CDR3 sequences, about two fifths seen once. The diagnosis combined clinical symptoms, thyroxine, TRAb, thyroid ultrasound and orbital computed tomography scans. The chain is built from TRBV30 and TRBJ1-4; TRBD1 agrees at 12 bases. The sample was peripheral blood. This receptor was taken from an adult man with Graves' ophthalmopathy. CDR3 bases: TGTGCCTGGGGGACAGGGGGCGAAAAACTGTTTTTT. Protein sequence: CAWGTGGEKLFF.